A selection of T cell receptor beta chains follows, all from one sample in a study of blood T cell repertoires in COVID-19. Method: immunoSEQ multiplex PCR; TCRdb's copy keeps in-frame clones and lacks some. The sample yields 250,000 to 350,000 clones, over 75% seen once. Sequencing was carried out using peripheral blood. The source of these receptors is a woman in her forties or fifties with active or convalescent COVID-19. Both conserved end residues are part of each CDR3. A D gene is named only where the DNA matches it firmly. Expanded clones get a size class; other rows say once, few or many, or leave the size out.

abundance: few
v_gene: TRBV9
d_gene: NA
j_gene: TRBJ2-1
CDR3nt: TGTGCCAGCAGCCTACGGACAGTCTCCTACAATGAGCAGTTCTTC
CDR3aa: CASSLRTVSYNEQFF

abundance: NA
v_gene: TRBV7-8
d_gene: TRBD2
j_gene: TRBJ2-1
CDR3nt: TGTGCCAGCAGCTTAGGGAGTAGCGGGTACAATGAGCAGTTCTTC
CDR3aa: CASSLGSSGYNEQFF

abundance: few
v_gene: TRBV9
d_gene: TRBD1
j_gene: TRBJ1-2
CDR3nt: TGTGCCAGCAGCGTAGGACAGGGAGATCATGGCTACACCTTC
CDR3aa: CASSVGQGDHGYTF

abundance: NA
v_gene: TRBV2
d_gene: TRBD2
j_gene: TRBJ2-3
CDR3nt: TGTGCCTACGGGAATAGCGGGGGTGGGGATACGCAGTATTTT
CDR3aa: CAYGNSGGGDTQYF

abundance: NA
v_gene: TRBV28
d_gene: TRBD1
j_gene: TRBJ1-4
CDR3nt: TGTGCCAGCAGAAAAGGGGGCCCGGAAATTGAAAAACTGTTTTTT
CDR3aa: CASRKGGPEIEKLFF

abundance: NA
v_gene: TRBV10-3
d_gene: TRBD2
j_gene: TRBJ2-3
CDR3nt: TGTGCCATCATGATGGCGGGAGGGAGCACAGATACGCAGTATTTT
CDR3aa: CAIMMAGGSTDTQYF

abundance: NA
v_gene: TRBV7-9
d_gene: NA
j_gene: TRBJ2-7
CDR3nt: TGTGCCAGCAGCTCAGAGTCGAGGACAGCATACGAGCAGTACTTC
CDR3aa: CASSSESRTAYEQYF

abundance: NA
v_gene: TRBV6-5
d_gene: NA
j_gene: TRBJ1-2
CDR3nt: TGTGCCAGCAGTCCCACCTCCCAACAGTACTATGGCTACACCTTC
CDR3aa: CASSPTSQQYYGYTF

abundance: NA
v_gene: TRBV6-5
d_gene: NA
j_gene: TRBJ1-2
CDR3nt: TGTGCCAGCACCGACAGGACCTATGGCTACACCTTC
CDR3aa: CASTDRTYGYTF

abundance: NA
v_gene: TRBV29-1
d_gene: TRBD1
j_gene: TRBJ2-7
CDR3nt: TGCAGCGTTCAGACAGGGGGTCACGAGCAGTACTTC
CDR3aa: CSVQTGGHEQYF

abundance: once
v_gene: TRBV27
d_gene: TRBD1
j_gene: TRBJ1-2
CDR3nt: TGTGCCAGCAGTTCAGGGGGCTATGGCTACACCTTC
CDR3aa: CASSSGGYGYTF

abundance: NA
v_gene: TRBV28
d_gene: NA
j_gene: TRBJ2-2
CDR3nt: TGTGCCAGCAGTTTAGATGGGCTTACCCTCAACACCGGGGAGCTGTTTTTT
CDR3aa: CASSLDGLTLNTGELFF

abundance: few
v_gene: TRBV28
d_gene: NA
j_gene: TRBJ1-2
CDR3nt: TGTGCCAGCAGTCCCCCAGGGGTGGGCTATGGCTACACCTTC
CDR3aa: CASSPPGVGYGYTF

abundance: NA
v_gene: TRBV3-1/TRBV3-2
d_gene: TRBD1
j_gene: TRBJ1-5
CDR3nt: TGTGCCAGCAGCCAAGACGCCTGGGGAGCCGGGACAGGGGTGGGTCAGCCCCAGCATTTT
CDR3aa: CASSQDAWGAGTGVGQPQHF

abundance: NA
v_gene: TRBV5-4
d_gene: NA
j_gene: TRBJ1-1
CDR3nt: TGTGCCAGCAGCTTGGGGGCAGCCACTGAAGCTTTCTTT
CDR3aa: CASSLGAATEAFF

abundance: NA
v_gene: TRBV28
d_gene: TRBD1
j_gene: TRBJ1-1
CDR3nt: TGTGCCAGCAGTTTCGTTCCGGGACAGGGGCTGACGACTGAAGCTTTCTTT
CDR3aa: CASSFVPGQGLTTEAFF

abundance: NA
v_gene: TRBV7-2
d_gene: TRBD1
j_gene: TRBJ2-7
CDR3nt: TGTGCCAGCAGCTTAGTGACGGGGGACAGGGGATACGAGCAGTACTTC
CDR3aa: CASSLVTGDRGYEQYF

abundance: NA
v_gene: TRBV30
d_gene: NA
j_gene: TRBJ1-1
CDR3nt: TGTGCCTGGTCGGACAGATGGGAAGCTTTCTTT
CDR3aa: CAWSDRWEAFF

abundance: NA
v_gene: TRBV15
d_gene: NA
j_gene: TRBJ1-1
CDR3nt: TGTGCCACCGGGAGGGATGTGAACACTGAAGCTTTCTTT
CDR3aa: CATGRDVNTEAFF

abundance: NA
v_gene: TRBV19
d_gene: TRBD1
j_gene: TRBJ1-2
CDR3nt: TGTGCCAGTAGACTGACAGGGGGGGCCTATGGCTACACCTTC
CDR3aa: CASRLTGGAYGYTF

abundance: NA
v_gene: TRBV18
d_gene: NA
j_gene: TRBJ2-1
CDR3nt: TGTGCCAGCTCACCAAACGGCAATGAGCAGTTCTTC
CDR3aa: CASSPNGNEQFF

abundance: NA
v_gene: TRBV7-2
d_gene: TRBD2
j_gene: TRBJ2-7
CDR3nt: TGTGCCAGCAGCAACCGACTAGCGGGGGGTGGCGAGCAGTACTTC
CDR3aa: CASSNRLAGGGEQYF

abundance: few
v_gene: TRBV11-2
d_gene: NA
j_gene: TRBJ2-7
CDR3nt: TGTGCCAGCAGCTTTCAGCGGACGCCTCCCGACGAGCAGTACTTC
CDR3aa: CASSFQRTPPDEQYF

abundance: NA
v_gene: TRBV6-5
d_gene: NA
j_gene: TRBJ1-2
CDR3nt: TGTGCCAGCGGAACACCCACTATCTATGGCTACACCTTC
CDR3aa: CASGTPTIYGYTF

abundance: once
v_gene: TRBV4-2
d_gene: TRBD2
j_gene: TRBJ2-2
CDR3nt: TGTGCCAGCAGCCAGGAACTAGCGGGAACCGGGGAGCTGTTTTTT
CDR3aa: CASSQELAGTGELFF

abundance: few
v_gene: TRBV5-6
d_gene: NA
j_gene: TRBJ1-2
CDR3nt: TGTGCCAGCAGCTTAAGGCGGGCCGGGAGGGGCTACACCTTC
CDR3aa: CASSLRRAGRGYTF

abundance: NA
v_gene: TRBV5-4
d_gene: NA
j_gene: TRBJ2-7
CDR3nt: TGTGCCAGCAGCTCTTCCGGGGGTTTTTACGAGCAGTACTTC
CDR3aa: CASSSSGGFYEQYF

abundance: NA
v_gene: TRBV28
d_gene: TRBD1
j_gene: TRBJ1-1
CDR3nt: TGTGCCAGCAGTTTACCGACAGGGCACGGGGCTGGAGCTTTCTTT
CDR3aa: CASSLPTGHGAGAFF

abundance: NA
v_gene: TRBV23-1
d_gene: NA
j_gene: TRBJ1-2
CDR3nt: TGCGCCAGCAGTCAAGGGCGGGGGCCTAACTATGGCTACACCTTC
CDR3aa: CASSQGRGPNYGYTF

abundance: NA
v_gene: TRBV27
d_gene: TRBD1
j_gene: TRBJ1-1
CDR3nt: TGTGCCAGCAGTTATTCCGGGACAGGGCTTGATACTGAAGCTTTCTTT
CDR3aa: CASSYSGTGLDTEAFF

abundance: NA
v_gene: TRBV19
d_gene: NA
j_gene: TRBJ1-1
CDR3nt: TGTGCCAGTAGTATCCAGAAGAACACTGAAGCTTTCTTT
CDR3aa: CASSIQKNTEAFF

abundance: NA
v_gene: TRBV30
d_gene: NA
j_gene: TRBJ1-4
CDR3nt: TGTGCCTGGAGTGAGCGTGAAAAACTGTTTTTT
CDR3aa: CAWSEREKLFF

abundance: NA
v_gene: TRBV5-8
d_gene: TRBD1
j_gene: TRBJ1-2
CDR3nt: TGTGCCAGCAGCTGGGGACAGGGCCGCTATGGCTACACCTTC
CDR3aa: CASSWGQGRYGYTF

abundance: once
v_gene: TRBV5-8
d_gene: TRBD1
j_gene: TRBJ2-7
CDR3nt: TGTGCCAGCAGCTTGGGACAGGGCCAGAGGGAGCAGTACTTC
CDR3aa: CASSLGQGQREQYF

abundance: NA
v_gene: TRBV28
d_gene: NA
j_gene: TRBJ1-3
CDR3nt: TGTGCCACCGACAGCTCTGGAAACACCATATATTTT
CDR3aa: CATDSSGNTIYF

abundance: NA
v_gene: TRBV19
d_gene: TRBD2
j_gene: TRBJ2-2
CDR3nt: TGTGCCAGTAGAATCCTAGCGGGAGGGATCGCGAACACCGGGGAGCTGTTTTTT
CDR3aa: CASRILAGGIANTGELFF

abundance: NA
v_gene: TRBV7-9
d_gene: TRBD1
j_gene: TRBJ1-1
CDR3nt: TGTGCCAGCAGCTGGGGACAGGGCCAGGACACTGAAGCTTTCTTT
CDR3aa: CASSWGQGQDTEAFF

abundance: NA
v_gene: TRBV30
d_gene: NA
j_gene: TRBJ2-3
CDR3nt: TGTGCCTGGAGTGTCCCCGGGGGTGGTACGCAGTATTTT
CDR3aa: CAWSVPGGGTQYF

abundance: NA
v_gene: TRBV15
d_gene: TRBD1
j_gene: TRBJ1-1
CDR3nt: TGTGCCACCAGCAGAGCCGACAGGGGGATAAAACTAACGGGGAACACTGAAGCTTTCTTT
CDR3aa: CATSRADRGIKLTGNTEAFF

abundance: NA
v_gene: TRBV28
d_gene: NA
j_gene: TRBJ1-2
CDR3nt: TGTGCCAGCAGTTTATTTTCCAGGGCAACTAACTATGGCTACACCTTC
CDR3aa: CASSLFSRATNYGYTF

abundance: NA
v_gene: TRBV29-1
d_gene: TRBD1
j_gene: TRBJ1-1
CDR3nt: TGCAGCGGAATGGGACAGGGGAACACTGAAGCTTTCTTT
CDR3aa: CSGMGQGNTEAFF

abundance: NA
v_gene: TRBV30
d_gene: NA
j_gene: TRBJ2-1
CDR3nt: TGTGCCTCCACGTTAGCGCACAATGAGCAGTTCTTC
CDR3aa: CASTLAHNEQFF

abundance: NA
v_gene: TRBV9
d_gene: NA
j_gene: TRBJ2-1
CDR3nt: TGTGCCAGCAGCGTAGACGTGGGGCGCTGGAAGGGCAATGAGCAGTTCTTC
CDR3aa: CASSVDVGRWKGNEQFF

abundance: NA
v_gene: TRBV7-2
d_gene: NA
j_gene: TRBJ2-1
CDR3nt: TGTGCCAGCAGCTTAGTTCGCAATGAGCAGTTCTTC
CDR3aa: CASSLVRNEQFF

abundance: NA
v_gene: TRBV18
d_gene: TRBD2
j_gene: TRBJ2-7
CDR3nt: TGTGCCAGCTCACCACCTAGCGGGAGTCGATACGAGCAGTACTTC
CDR3aa: CASSPPSGSRYEQYF

abundance: NA
v_gene: TRBV28
d_gene: TRBD1
j_gene: TRBJ2-5
CDR3nt: TGTGCCAGCAGTTACCCGGACAGGGTTTTAACCTGGGCCCAAGAGACCCAGTACTTC
CDR3aa: CASSYPDRVLTWAQETQYF

abundance: NA
v_gene: TRBV29-1
d_gene: NA
j_gene: TRBJ2-1
CDR3nt: TGCAGCGTTTCGGCGGTATCGGATGAGCAGTTCTTC
CDR3aa: CSVSAVSDEQFF

abundance: few
v_gene: TRBV25-1
d_gene: NA
j_gene: TRBJ2-1
CDR3nt: TGTGCCAGCAGTGTCCGGGACTTACAGTTCTTC
CDR3aa: CASSVRDLQFF

abundance: once
v_gene: TRBV5-1
d_gene: NA
j_gene: TRBJ2-2
CDR3nt: TGCGCCAGCACCGTCCTCGGTGGTGACACCGGGGAGCTGTTTTTT
CDR3aa: CASTVLGGDTGELFF

abundance: NA
v_gene: TRBV28
d_gene: TRBD2
j_gene: TRBJ2-5
CDR3nt: TGTGCCAGCAGTTTAGCGGGGGGCGTCCTCGGGGCCCAGTACTTC
CDR3aa: CASSLAGGVLGAQYF

abundance: NA
v_gene: TRBV7-9
d_gene: TRBD1
j_gene: TRBJ1-2
CDR3nt: TGTGCCAGTAAACCGGGACAGGGGGGATATGGCTACACCTTC
CDR3aa: CASKPGQGGYGYTF

abundance: NA
v_gene: TRBV19
d_gene: NA
j_gene: TRBJ1-1
CDR3nt: TGTGCCAGTAGACCCCCGGGACTTACGAACACTGAAGCTTTCTTT
CDR3aa: CASRPPGLTNTEAFF

abundance: NA
v_gene: TRBV6-5
d_gene: NA
j_gene: TRBJ2-7
CDR3nt: TGTGCCAGCAGTTCGGGGGTACCGTGGGATTCGTACGAGCAGTACTTC
CDR3aa: CASSSGVPWDSYEQYF

abundance: NA
v_gene: TRBV4-3
d_gene: NA
j_gene: TRBJ2-3
CDR3nt: TGCGCCAGCAGCCAAGCGGGTAAGGGGCCTAGCACAGATACGCAGTATTTT
CDR3aa: CASSQAGKGPSTDTQYF